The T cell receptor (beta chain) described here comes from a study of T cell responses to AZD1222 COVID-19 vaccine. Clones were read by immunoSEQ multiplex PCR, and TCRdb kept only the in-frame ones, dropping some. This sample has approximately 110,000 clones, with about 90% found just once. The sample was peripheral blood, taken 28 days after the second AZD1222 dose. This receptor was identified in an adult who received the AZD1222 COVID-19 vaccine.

Written as DNA, the CDR3 is TGTGCCAGCAGTGAAGGAGGGAGGACTGAAGCTTTCTTT. Amino acid sequence: CASSEGGRTEAFF. The chain has TRBV6-1 and TRBJ1-1, with D uncertain. The germline gives CDR1 MNHNS, CDR2 SASEGT. V gave up 1 base and J gave up 5 bases, with 8 bases separating them. This CDR3 spans 13 amino acids.